This passage covers 26 T cell receptor beta chains from one sample sequenced in a study of T cell responses to AZD1222 COVID-19 vaccine. Here immunoSEQ multiplex PCR was the method, and the copy in TCRdb shows in-frame clones only, minus some. The table lists 140,000 to 150,000 clones, under 95% of them singletons. Here the sequenced sample was peripheral blood, taken on day 0 of AZD1222 vaccination. Every receptor here comes from an adult in good health.

The chain couples TRBV11-3 to TRBJ2-1; 9 bases line up with TRBD1. The CDR3 is 14 residues long. Trimming removed 3 bases from V and 6 bases from J; junction bases left unmatched: 3. The germline gives CDR1 SGHNT, CDR2 YENEEA. The CDR3 nucleotides read TGTGCCAGCAGCTTGAGGACAGGGGTCAATGAGCAGTTCTTC. It encodes CASSLRTGVNEQFF. Filled out from reference TRBV11-3 and TRBJ2-1, the complete variable domain reads EAGVVQSPRYKIIEKKQPVAFWCNPISGHNTLYWYLQNLGQGPELLIRYENEEAVDDSQLPKDRFSAERLKGVDSTLKIQPAELGDSAVYLCASSLRTGVNEQFFGPGTRLTVL.

The chain carries TRBV7-3 and TRBJ2-1; D is possibly TRBD2 (6 bases). From germline, CDR1 is SGHTA and CDR2 FQGTGA. The CDR3 loop spans 15 amino acids. V was pared by 2 bases and J by 1 base, with 9 bases between. CDR3 region: CASSLAAGSYNEQFF. The CDR3 DNA is TGTGCCAGCAGCTTAGCGGCGGGATCCTACAATGAGCAGTTCTTC. Full variable domain (outside the CDR3, taken from reference TRBV7-3 and TRBJ2-1): GAGVSQTPSNKVTEKGKYVELRCDPISGHTALYWYRQSLGQGPEFLIYFQGTGAADDSGLPNDRFFAVRPEGSVSTLKIQRTERGDSAVYLCASSLAAGSYNEQFFGPGTRLTVL.

The rearrangement uses TRBV4-3 and TRBJ1-6; D remains unclear. CDR1 and CDR2 (germline): LGHNA, YSLEER. The CDR3 totals 15 residues. Trimming took off 0 bases at V and 2 bases at J, with 5 bases between the two ends. The CDR3 bases are TGCGCCAGCAGCCAAGAGTTCGCCTATAATTCACCCCTCCACTTT. Protein product: CASSQEFAYNSPLHF.

This clone was detected only once. The chain joins TRBV5-1 to TRBJ2-7; D may be TRBD1 (7 bases). Germline V CDR1 and CDR2: SGHRS, YFSETQ. Trimming took off 4 bases at V and 0 bases at J, with 17 bases between the two ends. The CDR3 is made up of 16 amino acids. The CDR3, as DNA: TGCGCCAGCAGCCACGGGGGCCAGGGGGACTCCTACGAGCAGTACTTC. It translates to CASSHGGQGDSYEQYF.

This chain connects TRBV7-2 to TRBJ1-5; D is unresolved. Germline loops: CDR1 SGHTA, CDR2 FQGNSA. V gave up 2 bases and J gave up 2 bases, with 13 bases separating them. The CDR3 covers 16 residues. The CDR3 DNA reads TGTGCCAGCAGCTTACGCCAGGCGGGTGGCAATCAGCCCCAGCATTTT. The encoded protein is CASSLRQAGGNQPQHF.

The rearrangement uses TRBV5-4 and TRBJ2-7; 13 bases agree with TRBD2. The CDR3 is 16 amino acids. V lost 1 base and J lost 6; bases outside the gene matches: 7. CDR1 is SGHNT, CDR2 YYREEE, per germline (reference sequence). CDR3 sequence: CASSLSLAGGVSEQYF. The CDR3 coding sequence is TGTGCCAGCAGCTTGTCACTAGCGGGAGGGGTGAGCGAGCAGTACTTC.

This sequence joins TRBV19 and TRBJ2-7, with D perhaps TRBD1 (5 bases). This CDR3 comprises 13 residues. From germline, CDR1 is LNHDA and CDR2 SQIVND (reference sequence). V was pared by 4 bases and J by 4 bases, with 11 bases between. CDR3 nucleotide sequence: TGTGCCAGTAGTAACCTGGACACTTACGAGCAGTACTTC. Protein product: CASSNLDTYEQYF. Drawing the rest from reference TRBV19 and TRBJ2-7, the complete variable domain is DGGITQSPKYLFRKEGQNVTLSCEQNLNHDAMYWYRQDPGQGLRLIYYSQIVNDFQKGDIAEGYSVSREKKESFPLTVTSAQKNPTAFYLCASSNLDTYEQYFGPGTRLTVT.

This clone turned up a few times. The J gene is TRBJ2-7, the V gene TRBV13; D is possibly TRBD1 (6 bases). Germline CDR1 and CDR2: PRHDT and FYEKMQ (reference sequence). The CDR3 totals 14 residues. V lost 4 bases to trimming and J lost 0 bases, with 10 bases between them. As DNA, the CDR3 is TGTGCCAGCAGCTCCGGGACATACTCCTACGAGCAGTACTTC. Its translation: CASSSGTYSYEQYF.

V usage is TRBV18 and J usage is TRBJ2-5, with D possibly TRBD2 on 5 matching bases. The CDR3 is 12 amino acids. Germline CDR1 reads KGHSH; CDR2 reads LQKENI. V was pared by 2 bases and J by 7 bases, with 8 bases between. The CDR3 coding sequence is TGTGCCAGCTCACCAGATGGGAGGACCCAGTACTTC. Translated: CASSPDGRTQYF.

The chain links TRBV20-1 to TRBJ2-5, with D tentatively TRBD2 (6 bases). CDR1 DFQATT and CDR2 SNEGSKA come from the germline V gene (reference sequence). V was clipped by 7 bases and J by 5 bases, with 11 bases between them. The CDR3 is 11 amino acids. The CDR3 here is CSVGGRETQYF. As DNA, the CDR3 is TGCAGTGTCGGGGGTCGGGAGACCCAGTACTTC.

This chain joins TRBV14 and TRBJ2-1, with 7 bases identical to TRBD1. V trimming: 6 bases; J trimming: 3 bases; junction bases outside the gene matches: 5. Germline V gene sequence: CDR1 SGHDN, CDR2 FVKESK. This CDR3 is 14 amino acids long. The CDR3 loop is CASRLTGRYNEQFF. The CDR3 DNA reads as TGTGCCAGCAGATTGACAGGGCGCTACAATGAGCAGTTCTTC.

The rearrangement joins TRBV27 to TRBJ2-1; 12 bases are shared with TRBD2. The CDR3 sequence is 16 residues long. Germline V CDR1 and CDR2: MNHEY, SMNVEV (reference sequence). V shed 3 bases and J 9 bases; nucleotides not matched to a gene: 9. Here the CDR3 reads CASSFLTSGSPTEQFF. CDR3 bases: TGTGCCAGCAGTTTTCTGACTAGCGGGAGCCCAACTGAGCAGTTCTTC.

The CDR3 here is CASSLPPLRTQYF. The CDR3 DNA sequence: TGCGCCAGCAGCTTGCCTCCCCTAAGGACCCAGTACTTC. The V call is TRBV5-1, the J call TRBJ2-5; D uncertain. The V gene lost 1 base and the J gene lost 7 bases, with 11 bases spanning the gap. The CDR3 has 13 residues. The V gene's germline CDR1 is SGHRS and CDR2 YFSETQ.

The chain links TRBV7-2 to TRBJ1-3, with 7 nucleotides matching TRBD1. In germline, CDR1 is SGHTA, CDR2 FQGNSA. V was pared by 5 bases and J by 4 bases, with 14 bases of the junction left unmatched. This CDR3 comprises 17 residues. Here the CDR3 DNA reads TGTGCCAGCAGCACCCAGGACAGGAAAGGTGAGGGAAACACCATATATTTT. This encodes CASSTQDRKGEGNTIYF.

The chain has TRBV5-4 and TRBJ2-5; D is perhaps TRBD1 (6 bases). V dropped 4 bases and J dropped 4 bases, with 20 bases sitting between them. The CDR3 has 16 residues. CDR1 is SGHNT and CDR2 is YYREEE in the germline V gene (reference sequence). CDR3 in amino acids: CASSPPQTGSRETQYF. Here the CDR3 DNA reads TGTGCCAGCAGCCCCCCCCAGACAGGCTCCAGAGAGACCCAGTACTTC. The full variable domain, with the rest looked up from reference TRBV5-4 and TRBJ2-5, is ETGVTQSPTHLIKTRGQQVTLRCSSQSGHNTVSWYQQALGQGPQFIFQYYREEENGRGNFPPRFSGLQFPNYSSELNVNALELDDSALYLCASSPPQTGSRETQYFGPGTRLLVL.

The rearrangement joins TRBV11-1 to TRBJ2-7, with 10 bases aligning to TRBD1. V was pared by 5 bases and J by 6 bases, with 7 bases of the junction left unmatched. Germline V CDR1 and CDR2: SGHAT, FQDESV (reference sequence). This CDR3 has 14 amino acids. DNA for the CDR3: TGTGCCAGCAGCGTAGGGACAGGGGTTGGCGAGCAGTACTTC. This codes for CASSVGTGVGEQYF.

The chain has TRBV5-1 and TRBJ2-1; possibly TRBD1 or TRBD2 for D (5 bases each). Germline CDR1 SGHRS, CDR2 YFSETQ. The CDR3 is 14 residues long. The V end lost 5 bases, the J end lost 5 bases, and 14 bases lay between the germline ends. The CDR3 DNA follows: TGCGCCAGCAGTCAGGGAGCTATTGACAATGAGCAGTTCTTC. It yields the protein CASSQGAIDNEQFF.

The CDR3 DNA reads TGTGCCAGCAGCATTTCCTACGAGCAGTACTTC. This encodes CASSISYEQYF. The V and J genes are TRBV7-9 and TRBJ2-7; D call uncertain. Trimming left V 5 bases short and J 1 base short, with 3 bases between. This CDR3 is 11 amino acids long. Germline CDR1 SEHNR, CDR2 FQNEAQ (reference sequence). Full variable domain (missing parts from reference TRBV7-9 and TRBJ2-7): DTGVSQNPRHKITKRGQNVTFRCDPISEHNRLYWYRQTLGQGPEFLTYFQNEAQLEKSRLLSDRFSAERPKGSFSTLEIQRTEQGDSAMYLCASSISYEQYFGPGTRLTVT.

This clone showed up just once. The chain combines TRBV12-3 or TRBV12-4 with TRBJ1-3; D is undetermined. The CDR3 consists of 13 residues. Trimming took 4 bases from V and 3 from J, leaving 7 bases between them. The CDR3 nucleotides are TGTGCCAGCAGTTGGTATGTTGGAAACACCATATATTTT. As protein: CASSWYVGNTIYF.

The chain is built from TRBV18 and TRBJ1-1; the D gene is possibly TRBD1 (5 bases). With 0 bases removed from V and 1 base from J, the gap between germline ends came to 12 bases. Germline assignment: CDR1 KGHSH and CDR2 LQKENI. The CDR3 has 16 amino acids. CDR3 bases: TGTGCCAGCTCACCACCGGGGACTTCAAGGAACACTGAAGCTTTCTTT. Translating it yields CASSPPGTSRNTEAFF.

The V call is TRBV19, the J call TRBJ2-1, with D hard to call. There are 15 residues in the CDR3. Deletions cut 2 bases from V and 7 bases from J, with 15 bases between. CDR1 LNHDA and CDR2 SQIVND come from the germline V gene (reference sequence). The CDR3 nucleotides read TGTGCCAGTAGTATAAGCCATCCCAACCTAAATGAGCAGTTCTTC. This sequence encodes CASSISHPNLNEQFF.

This chain joins TRBV5-1 and TRBJ2-7; D could derive from TRBD1 or TRBD2 (5 bases each). The V end was cut by 5 bases, the J end by 4 bases, with 10 bases between. This CDR3 has 12 amino acids. CDR1 and CDR2 from the germline V gene are SGHRS and YFSETQ. Here the CDR3 DNA reads TGCGCCAGCAGTTTTGGGGGTTACGAGCAGTACTTC. Its protein product is CASSFGGYEQYF.

This chain connects TRBV6-5 to TRBJ2-5; TRBD2 agrees at 12 bases. This CDR3 comprises 15 residues. Trimming cost V 6 bases and J 2 bases; bases outside gene matches: 4. Looked up from germline, CDR1 is MNHEY and CDR2 is SVGAGI. The CDR3 here is CASRPGTSGQETQYF. The CDR3 DNA follows: TGTGCCAGCAGACCTGGGACTAGCGGGCAAGAGACCCAGTACTTC.

This clone was found once. This sequence joins TRBV6-4 and TRBJ2-3; TRBD1 might be the D (5 bases). Trimming left V 3 bases short and J 9 bases short, with 13 bases between. The V gene's germline CDR1 is MRHNA and CDR2 SNTAGT. This CDR3 has 13 amino acids. The CDR3 reads CASSEQGAGTQYF. In nucleotides, the CDR3 is TGTGCCAGCAGTGAGCAAGGGGCTGGCACGCAGTATTTT.

The chain recombines TRBV5-8 with TRBJ1-1; D unresolved. V shed 0 bases and J shed 7 bases, with 7 bases lying between them. This CDR3 is built from 12 residues. CDR1 is SGHTS and CDR2 is YDEGEE in the germline V gene. The DNA for the CDR3 is TGTGCCAGCAGCTTGGTTGCGTATGAAGCTTTCTTT. Amino acids: CASSLVAYEAFF.

The chain is built from TRBV5-5 and TRBJ1-2; 8 bases map to TRBD1. The CDR3 is made up of 16 amino acids. The V and J ends lost 3 bases and 3 bases, in that order; junction bases with no gene match: 10. The germline V gene encodes CDR1 SGHKS and CDR2 YYEKEE (reference sequence). The CDR3 region is CASSSLLGQGHYGYTF. The CDR3 nucleotides are TGTGCCAGCAGCTCCCTTCTTGGACAGGGCCACTATGGCTACACCTTC.